The sequence of this TCR beta chain was determined in a study of T-cell memory formation after mild COVID-19. Background on the study: The study found TCR clusters largely donor specific. Study observations and caveats: Pre-infection memory contained some responding clones, which suggested that cross-reactive memory had joined.

The CDR3 has 18 residues. The germline V gene encodes CDR1 SGHRS and CDR2 YFSETQ. V shed 5 bases and J shed 4 bases, with 26 bases lying between them. This clonotype occurred a few times. Its antigen is not identified. Via MiXCR, TCRdb re-called the 5' RACE reads, giving one row per CDR3 protein. The data contain 350,000 to 500,000 distinct CDR3 sequences, over 15% of them seen just once; the ten biggest clones take up more than 8%. Sequenced input: PBMCs or a T cell subset sorted from them (not recorded which). The clonotype originates from an adult woman who had mild COVID-19 (a few samples of this study predate the infection). Cell type and time point are not known. This chain links TRBV5-1 with TRBJ2-3; possible D gene TRBD2, 10 bases. Here the CDR3 reads CASRKDRGLASRADTQYF. For the CDR3, the DNA is TGCGCCAGCAGGAAGGACAGGGGACTAGCGAGCCGAGCAGATACGCAGTATTTT. The whole variable domain, remainder taken from reference TRBV5-1 and TRBJ2-3, is KAGVTQTPRYLIKTRGQQVTLSCSPISGHRSVSWYQQTPGQGLQFLFEYFSETQRNKGNFPGRFSGRQFSNSRSEMNVSTLELGDSALYLCASRKDRGLASRADTQYFGPGTRLTVL.